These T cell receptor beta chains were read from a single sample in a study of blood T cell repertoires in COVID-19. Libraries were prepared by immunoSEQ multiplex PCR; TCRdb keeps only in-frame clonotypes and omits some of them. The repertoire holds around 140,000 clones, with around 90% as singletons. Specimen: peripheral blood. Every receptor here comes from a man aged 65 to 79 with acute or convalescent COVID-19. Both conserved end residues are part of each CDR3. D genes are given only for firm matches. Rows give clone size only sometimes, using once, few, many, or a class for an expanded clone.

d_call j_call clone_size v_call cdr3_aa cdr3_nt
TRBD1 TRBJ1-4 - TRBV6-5 CASSREGTGAEKLFF TGTGCCAGCAGTAGAGAGGGGACAGGGGCTGAAAAACTGTTTTTT
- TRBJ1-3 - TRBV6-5 CASTGGTVSGNTIYF TGTGCCAGCACCGGGGGGACGGTCTCTGGAAACACCATATATTTT
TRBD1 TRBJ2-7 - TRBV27 CASIRTGTLNEQYF TGTGCCAGCATTCGGACAGGGACTTTGAACGAGCAGTACTTC
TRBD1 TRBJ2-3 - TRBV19 CASSPGQGDTQYF TGTGCCAGTAGCCCGGGACAGGGAGATACGCAGTATTTT
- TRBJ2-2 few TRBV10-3 CAISSDRGRATGELFF TGTGCCATCAGTTCCGATAGGGGGAGGGCCACCGGGGAGCTGTTTTTT
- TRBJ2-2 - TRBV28 CASTLRLGAGTGELFF TGTGCCAGCACTCTCCGCCTCGGCGCGGGCACCGGGGAGCTGTTTTTT
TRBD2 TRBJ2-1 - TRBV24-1 CATSDPGQGGNEQFF TGTGCCACCAGTGACCCCGGGCAGGGAGGGAATGAGCAGTTCTTC
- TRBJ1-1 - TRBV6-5 CASSYFGTMNTEAFF TGTGCCAGCAGTTACTTCGGGACAATGAACACTGAAGCTTTCTTT
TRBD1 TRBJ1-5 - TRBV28 CASSDTVQGPAQPQHF TGTGCCAGCTCCGATACCGTACAGGGGCCAGCACAGCCCCAGCATTTT
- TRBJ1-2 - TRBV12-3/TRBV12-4 CASRSGTTYGYTF TGTGCCAGCAGATCCGGGACAACTTATGGCTACACCTTC
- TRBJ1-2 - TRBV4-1 CASSQPRGGIYTF TGCGCCAGCAGCCAACCCCGGGGGGGTATCTACACCTTC
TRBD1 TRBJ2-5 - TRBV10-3 CAISPGQGHETQYF TGTGCCATCAGTCCTGGACAGGGGCACGAGACCCAGTACTTC
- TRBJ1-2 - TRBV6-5 CASSYREEGGYTF TGTGCCAGCAGTTACAGGGAGGAAGGGGGCTACACCTTC
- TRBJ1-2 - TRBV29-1 CSAVTGVGPYGYTF TGCAGCGCAGTGACAGGAGTCGGACCGTATGGCTACACCTTC
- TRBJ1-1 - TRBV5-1 CASSLAGALEAFF TGCGCCAGCAGCTTGGCAGGGGCACTTGAAGCTTTCTTT
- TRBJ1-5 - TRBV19 CASSPTKHQTTAYSNQPQHF TGTGCCAGTAGCCCTACGAAACACCAAACGACAGCTTATAGCAATCAGCCCCAGCATTTT
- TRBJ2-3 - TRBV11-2 CASSLGTGVTDTQYF TGTGCCAGCAGCTTAGGAACAGGTGTGACAGATACGCAGTATTTT
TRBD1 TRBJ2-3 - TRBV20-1 CSASQGAAPDTQYF TGCAGTGCTAGTCAGGGGGCTGCGCCAGATACGCAGTATTTT
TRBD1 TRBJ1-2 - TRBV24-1 CATSDQDRRYGYTF TGTGCCACCAGTGACCAGGACAGGAGGTATGGCTACACCTTC
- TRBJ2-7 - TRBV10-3 CAISELLYEQYF TGTGCCATCAGTGAGCTCTTGTACGAGCAGTACTTC
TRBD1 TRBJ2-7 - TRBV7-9 CASSSDRGWYEQYF TGTGCCAGCAGCTCCGACAGGGGGTGGTACGAGCAGTACTTC
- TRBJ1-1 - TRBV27 CASSLSGRGGTEAFF TGTGCCAGCAGTTTATCAGGACGGGGGGGAACTGAAGCTTTCTTT
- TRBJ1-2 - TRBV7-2 CASSQDSTVQAYGYTF TGTGCCAGCAGCCAGGACTCAACAGTCCAAGCTTATGGCTACACCTTC
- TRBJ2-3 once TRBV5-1 CASSETPSNLDTQYF TGCGCCAGCAGTGAGACTCCCAGCAACTTAGATACGCAGTATTTT
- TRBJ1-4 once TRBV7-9 CASSIYNRVTNEKLFF TGTGCCAGCAGCATCTACAACAGGGTGACTAATGAAAAACTGTTTTTT
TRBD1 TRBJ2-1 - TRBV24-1 CATSLPGTGDNEQFF TGTGCCACCAGTCTTCCCGGGACAGGGGACAATGAGCAGTTCTTC
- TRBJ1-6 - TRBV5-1 CASSLAASVKDSPLHF TGCGCCAGCAGCTTGGCGGCCAGCGTGAAGGATTCACCCCTCCACTTT
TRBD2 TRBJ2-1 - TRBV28 CASNTAGALGEQFF TGTGCCAGCAACACAGCGGGAGCGCTTGGTGAGCAGTTCTTC
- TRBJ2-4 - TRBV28 CASSTGAKNIQYF TGTGCCAGTTCCACGGGGGCCAAAAACATTCAGTACTTC
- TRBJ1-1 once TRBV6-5 CASSYGGMNTEAFF TGTGCCAGCAGTTACGGAGGCATGAACACTGAAGCTTTCTTT
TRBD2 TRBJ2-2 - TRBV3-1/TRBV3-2 CASSQAAGGYTGELFF TGTGCCAGCAGCCAAGCCGCGGGGGGCTACACCGGGGAGCTGTTTTTT
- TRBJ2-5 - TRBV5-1 CASSEQGETQYF TGCGCCAGCAGCGAGCAGGGGGAGACCCAGTACTTC
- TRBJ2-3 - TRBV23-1 CASSQSQGDTDTQYF TGCGCCAGCAGTCAATCTCAGGGTGACACAGATACGCAGTATTTT
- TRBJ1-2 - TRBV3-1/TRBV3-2 CASSQDAIRGGPNINYGYTF TGTGCCAGCAGCCAAGACGCGATTCGGGGGGGACCAAATATTAACTATGGCTACACCTTC
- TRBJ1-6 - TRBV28 CASSYGLSNSPLHF TGTGCCAGCAGTTACGGACTGTCGAATTCACCCCTCCACTTT
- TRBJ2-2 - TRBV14 CASSRGLNTGELFF TGTGCCAGCAGCCGCGGACTGAACACCGGGGAGCTGTTTTTT
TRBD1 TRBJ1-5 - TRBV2 CASSPRTGNNQPQHF TGTGCCAGCAGTCCCCGGACAGGGAACAATCAGCCCCAGCATTTT
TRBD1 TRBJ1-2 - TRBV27 CASRAGDSSAGGYTF TGTGCCAGCAGAGCCGGGGACAGTTCAGCGGGTGGCTACACCTTC
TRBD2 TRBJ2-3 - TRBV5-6 CASSPGLAGLDTQYF TGTGCCAGCAGCCCGGGGCTAGCGGGGTTAGATACGCAGTATTTT
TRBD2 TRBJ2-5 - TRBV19 CASSIDRGGRETQYF TGTGCCAGTAGTATAGATCGGGGGGGTCGAGAGACCCAGTACTTC
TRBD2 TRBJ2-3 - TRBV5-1 CASSLGPAGSTDTQYF TGCGCCAGCAGCTTGGGCCCAGCGGGGAGCACAGATACGCAGTATTTT
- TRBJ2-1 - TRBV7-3 CASSSGQSRVRNEQFF TGTGCCAGCAGCTCGGGACAATCCAGGGTCCGGAATGAGCAGTTCTTC
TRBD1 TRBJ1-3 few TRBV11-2 CASTSSGTGGRGGNTIYF TGTGCCAGCACCTCATCTGGGACAGGGGGCCGAGGAGGGAACACCATATATTTT
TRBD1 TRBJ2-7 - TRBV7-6 CASSLVEGASYEQYF TGTGCCAGCAGCTTAGTAGAGGGGGCCTCCTACGAGCAGTACTTC
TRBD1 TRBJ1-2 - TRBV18 CASSLEGDSGYTF TGTGCCAGCTCACTTGAAGGGGACAGTGGCTACACCTTC
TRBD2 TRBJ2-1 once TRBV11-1 CASSDSGSIDEQFF TGTGCCAGCAGCGATAGCGGGAGTATAGATGAGCAGTTCTTC
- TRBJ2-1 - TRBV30 CAWGTGSNEQFF TGTGCCTGGGGGACGGGAAGTAATGAGCAGTTCTTC
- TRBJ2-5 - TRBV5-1 CASSFHTRETQYF TGCGCCAGCAGCTTTCATACCCGGGAGACCCAGTACTTC
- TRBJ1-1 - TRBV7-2 CASSSVLNTEAFF TGTGCCAGCAGCTCTGTCCTAAACACTGAAGCTTTCTTT